The sequence of this T cell receptor beta chain was determined in a study of CD8+ T cells in alopecia areata. Study-wide background: Among treated patients, oral tofacitinib was administered at 5 to 10 mg twice daily. For 6 to 18 months, tofacitinib was taken, and 6 months off drug followed.

Extracted RNA was reverse transcribed, and the resulting cDNA served as sequencing template. Repertoires were generated with immunoSEQ multiplex PCR, while TCRdb's copy carries only in-frame clones and drops some. Of around 150,000 clones in the sample, 65% were seen once. The treatment here: oral pan-JAK inhibitor, 5-10 mg twice daily. In this sample, this clone turned up a few times. This CDR3 comprises 16 residues. Germline V CDR1 and CDR2: SEHNR, FQNEAQ (reference sequence). The J segment lost 3 bases and the V segment lost 1 base, leaving 7 bases of the junction unmatched. The sequences come from CD4+ T cells sorted from blood, collected at week 4, from a patient treated with tofacitinib. This receptor was taken from a human donor with alopecia areata. The chain employs TRBV7-9 and TRBJ2-7; TRBD1 aligns across 9 bases. CDR3 protein: CASSLGTGEGLYEQYF. CDR3 DNA sequence: TGTGCCAGCAGCTTAGGGACAGGGGAGGGTCTCTACGAGCAGTACTTC.